This T cell receptor beta chain was documented in a study of graft-versus-host responses after intestinal transplantation. Study summary: Recipients obtained multivisceral, liver-intestinal, or isolated intestinal transplants. Induction using anti-thymocyte globulin, followed by tacrolimus and steroids for about three years, was given to all recipients.

Turning to this clone: What it recognizes is unknown.

This CDR3 has 15 residues. The V segment lost 5 bases and the J segment 8 bases; nucleotides outside the gene matches: 8. Germline V gene lookup returns CDR1 MRHNA and CDR2 SNTAGT. Study-wide points: Recipient marrow showed GvH clones, some seen first in ileum or blood.

Method: immunoSEQ multiplex PCR; TCRdb's copy keeps in-frame clones and lacks some. Altogether 80,000 to 100,000 clones are present, about 90% being singletons, with the ten largest covering around 0.17%. This sequence originates from a human donor who received an intestinal transplant. The chain links TRBV6-4 to TRBJ2-1, with 11 bases identical to TRBD2. This sample comprised unstimulated CD4+ T cells sorted from spleen or lymph node cells, obtained before intestinal transplant. The CDR3 nucleotides are TGTGCCAGCAGTTACAACCTAGCGGGAGGTGATGAGCAGTTCTTC. It encodes CASSYNLAGGDEQFF.